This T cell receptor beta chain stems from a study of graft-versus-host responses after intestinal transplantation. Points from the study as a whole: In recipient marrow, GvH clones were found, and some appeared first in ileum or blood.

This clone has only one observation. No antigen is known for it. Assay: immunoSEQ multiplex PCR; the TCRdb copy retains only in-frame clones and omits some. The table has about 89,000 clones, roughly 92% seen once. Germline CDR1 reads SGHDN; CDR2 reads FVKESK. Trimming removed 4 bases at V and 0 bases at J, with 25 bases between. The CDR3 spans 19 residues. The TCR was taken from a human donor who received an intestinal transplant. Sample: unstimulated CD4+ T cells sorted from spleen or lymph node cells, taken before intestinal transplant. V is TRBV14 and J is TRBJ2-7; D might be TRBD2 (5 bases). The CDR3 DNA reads TGTGCCAGCAGCCTTTCAAGGATAGTAGCGTACACCCACTCCTACGAGCAGTACTTC. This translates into CASSLSRIVAYTHSYEQYF. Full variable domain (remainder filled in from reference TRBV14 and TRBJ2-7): EAGVTQFPSHSVIEKGQTVTLRCDPISGHDNLYWYRRVMGKEIKFLLHFVKESKQDESGMPNNRFLAERTGGTYSTLKVQPAELEDSGVYFCASSLSRIVAYTHSYEQYFGPGTRLTVT.